A single sample gave rise to the 24 T cell receptor beta chains below, sequenced in a study of human T cells and chemical hapten exposure. MiXCR, run by TCRdb on the RACE reads, gives a single entry per CDR3 protein. The repertoire holds 150,000 to 200,000 distinct CDR3 sequences, with roughly 30% as singletons. Specified time point: pre-sensitization, week 0. Treatment in this sample: therapeutic diphenylcyclopropenone sensitization with weekly scalp DPC. Sequencing was performed on whole blood, taken in connection with sensitization to the hapten diphenylcyclopropenone (DPC). These receptors were collected from a young woman with alopecia areata. Some clones in this sample may be carry-over from other donors' samples.

V and J are TRBV21-1 and TRBJ1-2. TRBV21-1 is a recognized pseudogene. This CDR3 contains 12 residues. The CDR3 loop reads CASSNGWENYTF. For the CDR3, the DNA is TGTGCCAGCAGCAATGGTTGGGAGAACTACACCTTC.

V is TRBV29-1 and J is TRBJ2-1, with 9 nucleotides matching TRBD1. The CDR3 runs 13 residues. Trimming removed 4 bases from V and 8 bases from J; junction bases left unmatched: 6. Per the germline V gene, CDR1 is SQVTM and CDR2 is ANQGSEA. Here the CDR3 reads CSVAGQGFHEQFF. CDR3 nucleotide sequence: TGCAGCGTTGCGGGACAGGGCTTCCATGAGCAGTTCTTC.

The V gene is TRBV30, the J gene TRBJ2-7, with 8 bases that match TRBD1. This CDR3 has 13 residues. The junction had 5 bases not matched to a gene; V was cut back by 1 base and J by 6 bases. CDR1 GTSNPN and CDR2 SVGIG come from the germline V gene (reference sequence). The CDR3 DNA reads as TGTGCCTGGAGTGCAACGACAGGGGTCGAGCAGTACTTC. Translated, it gives CAWSATTGVEQYF.

Comment on this clonotype: One end of the junction is discordant with germline, which a read error may explain. V gene TRBV4-3 combines with J gene TRBJ1-4; 8 positions agree with TRBD1. The CDR3 covers 12 residues. The germline gives CDR1 LGHNA, CDR2 YSLEER. The chain's CDR3 is CASRQGAGKLFF. Written as DNA, the CDR3 is TGCGCCAGCCGCCAGGGGGCGGGAAAACTGTTTTTT.

The rearrangement links TRBV20-1 to TRBJ2-1, with D unclear. CDR1 and CDR2 from the germline V gene are DFQATT and SNEGSKA (reference sequence). V dropped 5 bases and J dropped 8 bases, with 7 bases sitting between them. The CDR3 loop spans 10 amino acids. The CDR3 sequence is CSAPPDEQFF. DNA for the CDR3: TGCAGTGCTCCGCCCGATGAGCAGTTCTTC.

The sample holds a few counts of this clonotype. The chain is built from TRBV6-2 or TRBV6-3 and TRBJ2-1; either TRBD1 or TRBD2 may fit D (5 bases each). The V and J ends lost 6 bases and 4 bases respectively, with 19 bases between them. CDR1 is MNHEY and CDR2 is SVGEGT in the germline V gene. The CDR3 is 16 residues long. CDR3 protein: CASSPSGTRIYNEQFF. The CDR3 DNA sequence: TGTGCCAGCAGCCCCTCCGGGACCCGTATTTACAATGAGCAGTTCTTC.

On this clonotype itself: One end of the junction is discordant with germline, which a read error may explain. The gene calls are TRBV2 and TRBJ2-2, with TRBD2 identical over 14 bases. This CDR3 spans 15 amino acids. Germline-derived CDR1 and CDR2 are SNHLY and FYNNEI. Here the CDR3 reads CASRTSGRNTGEQFF. In DNA, the CDR3 is TGTGCCAGTAGGACTAGCGGGAGGAACACCGGGGAGCAGTTTTTT.

This clonotype was recorded a few times. The genes are TRBV29-1 and TRBJ2-5; D remains unclear. The CDR3 totals 14 residues. Deletions cut 5 bases from V and 1 base from J, with 14 bases between. CDR1 and CDR2 (germline): SQVTM, ANQGSEA. As DNA, the CDR3 is TGCAGCGTTAATTCTAGGGCGGCCCAAGAGACCCAGTACTTC. Amino acids: CSVNSRAAQETQYF.

The chain recombines TRBV5-1 with TRBJ2-3; 8 bases agree with TRBD1. Trimming removed 3 bases from V and 5 bases from J; junction bases left unmatched: 11. The germline V gene has CDR1 SGHRS and CDR2 YFSETQ. The CDR3 is 16 amino acids. The CDR3 loop reads CASSSIPGQVGDTQYF. The CDR3 DNA follows: TGCGCCAGCAGCTCTATACCGGGACAGGTAGGAGATACGCAGTATTTT.

In its sample, this clonotype was seen a few times. The chain employs TRBV28 and TRBJ1-6; 10 nucleotides match TRBD1. The CDR3 loop spans 14 amino acids. Trimming took 8 bases from V and 4 from J; bases not matched to a gene: 2. Per germline, CDR1 MDHEN and CDR2 SYDVKM. The CDR3 nucleotides are TGTGCCAGCGGGGGACAGGGGTATAATTCACCCCTCCACTTT. Encoded protein: CASGGQGYNSPLHF.

The genes are TRBV5-6 and TRBJ2-1; D perhaps matches TRBD1 (6 bases). This CDR3 is 18 amino acids long. Per germline, CDR1 SGHDT and CDR2 YYEEEE. The V end was cut by 2 bases, the J end by 0 bases, with 18 bases between. The CDR3 sequence is CASSFKTTDSRSYNEQFF. The CDR3 DNA reads as TGTGCCAGCAGCTTCAAGACAACGGACAGCCGCTCCTACAATGAGCAGTTCTTC.

This clonotype was counted only a few times. J is TRBJ1-4 and V is TRBV5-6, with D perhaps matching TRBD1 (6 bases). Germline CDR1 and CDR2: SGHDT and YYEEEE. V gave up 4 bases and J gave up 7 bases, with 20 bases separating them. The CDR3 sequence is 16 residues long. The CDR3 loop reads CASSAPWGGGGEKLFF. DNA for the CDR3: TGTGCCAGCAGCGCCCCGTGGGGGGGCGGAGGTGAAAAACTGTTTTTT.

The V call is TRBV12-3 or TRBV12-4, the J call TRBJ1-1; a possible D gene is TRBD1 (6 bases). With 6 bases removed from V and 4 bases from J, the gap between germline ends came to 12 bases. This CDR3 spans 13 amino acids. The CDR3, as DNA: TGTGCCAGCAGAAGGGGGGAGGGCACTGAAGCTTTCTTT. It encodes CASRRGEGTEAFF.

This clonotype appeared a few times. The rearrangement links TRBV10-3 to TRBJ2-5; 14 bases align to TRBD2. With 6 bases clipped from V and 2 bases from J, the junction kept 8 bases outside the gene matches. CDR3 length: 17 amino acids. Per the germline V gene, CDR1 is ENHRY and CDR2 is SYGVKD. This chain's CDR3 is CAIRAGLAGGLQETQYF. CDR3 nucleotide sequence: TGTGCCATCAGAGCTGGACTAGCGGGGGGCTTACAAGAGACCCAGTACTTC.

The chain joins TRBV12-3 or TRBV12-4 to TRBJ2-1, with 7 nucleotides matching TRBD1. V lost 2 bases, J lost 10 bases, and 8 bases stayed unmatched. The CDR3 is 14 residues long. The CDR3 DNA follows: TGTGCCAGCAGTTTAATACAGGGGATAGGGGAGCAGTTCTTC. It is translated as CASSLIQGIGEQFF.

The gene calls are TRBV7-2 and TRBJ2-3; D unclear. The germline gives CDR1 SGHTA, CDR2 FQGNSA. The CDR3 covers 15 residues. Deletions cut 5 bases from V and 0 bases from J, with 12 bases between. The CDR3 DNA sequence: TGTGCCAGCAGCCTCTCTGGTTCTAGCACAGATACGCAGTATTTT. It is translated as CASSLSGSSTDTQYF.

The rearrangement joins TRBV24-1 to TRBJ1-1; D is uncertain. V lost 2 bases and J 3 bases, leaving 6 bases between the germline ends. The germline gives CDR1 KGHDR, CDR2 SFDVKD. The CDR3 extends over 13 amino acids. The CDR3 sequence is CATSDSADTEAFF. Here the CDR3 DNA reads TGTGCCACCAGTGATTCAGCGGACACTGAAGCTTTCTTT.

The table lists this clonotype with a few counts. V usage is TRBV2 and J usage is TRBJ1-2; TRBD1 is a possible D gene (5 bases). The germline V gene has CDR1 SNHLY and CDR2 FYNNEI. The ends were cut back, 6 bases at V and 4 bases at J, with 9 bases in the middle. There are 12 residues in the CDR3. The CDR3 nucleotides read TGTGCCAGCAGGGGGGACCCCTATGGCTACACCTTC. It translates to CASRGDPYGYTF.

This clonotype showed up just a few times. V gene TRBV5-1 combines with J gene TRBJ1-6; 8 nucleotides line up with TRBD1. Germline trimming cut 4 bases from V and 7 bases from J; bases unmatched to any gene: 13. Germline V gene sequence: CDR1 SGHRS, CDR2 YFSETQ. The CDR3 loop spans 17 amino acids. The CDR3 region has the DNA TGCGCCAGCAGCCCGACGACAGGGGCGACCCTAAATTCACCCCTCCACTTT. This encodes CASSPTTGATLNSPLHF. The variable domain in full, with the rest retrieved from reference TRBV5-1 and TRBJ1-6, is KAGVTQTPRYLIKTRGQQVTLSCSPISGHRSVSWYQQTPGQGLQFLFEYFSETQRNKGNFPGRFSGRQFSNSRSEMNVSTLELGDSALYLCASSPTTGATLNSPLHFGNGTRLTVT.

This rearrangement joins TRBV20-1 to TRBJ2-3; D is undetermined. Germline values: CDR1 DFQATT, CDR2 SNEGSKA (reference sequence). There are 15 residues in the CDR3. V lost 6 bases and J 0 bases, leaving 16 bases between the germline ends. CDR3 nucleotide sequence: TGCAGTGCACTGAGCTACCGCGGTAGCACAGATACGCAGTATTTT. Amino acid sequence: CSALSYRGSTDTQYF.

The V gene is TRBV5-6, the J gene TRBJ2-5; unclear D gene. The CDR3 covers 13 residues. Germline CDR1 SGHDT, CDR2 YYEEEE. The V end was cut by 0 bases, the J end by 7 bases, with 10 bases between. The CDR3 DNA sequence: TGTGCCAGCAGCTTGGCTACCGGTTTGACCCAGTACTTC. As protein: CASSLATGLTQYF.

This clonotype has a handful of counts. The rearrangement uses TRBV10-3 and TRBJ1-2, with 12 bases that match TRBD1. Germline-derived CDR1 and CDR2 are ENHRY and SYGVKD. The CDR3 consists of 14 residues. The V gene end was trimmed by 4 bases and the J gene end by 4 bases; junction bases not matched to a gene: 1. The CDR3, as DNA: TGTGCCATCAGTGCGGGACAGGGGGCCTATGGCTACACCTTC. This gives the protein CAISAGQGAYGYTF.

The chain uses TRBV9 and TRBJ1-5; TRBD1 aligns across 10 bases. Germline V gene data show CDR1 as SGDLS and CDR2 as YYNGEE. With V trimmed by 6 bases and J by 1 base, 4 bases remained unmatched. This CDR3 is built from 15 residues. The CDR3 loop reads CASTPGQGSNQPQHF. The CDR3 DNA is TGTGCCAGCACCCCGGGACAGGGGAGCAATCAGCCCCAGCATTTT.

This clonotype was seen a single time. The chain recombines TRBV4-3 with TRBJ2-1; TRBD1 matches 7 bases. The V and J ends lost 0 bases and 7 bases, in that order; junction bases with no gene match: 3. CDR3 length: 14 amino acids. Germline V gene lookup returns CDR1 LGHNA and CDR2 YSLEER. CDR3 bases: TGCGCCAGCAGCCAAGATCCAGGGGGTAATGAGCAGTTCTTC. Its translation is CASSQDPGGNEQFF.